This T cell receptor beta chain was captured in a study of cytomegalovirus exposure and HLA in healthy donors. PCR amplification relied on 60 Vbeta primers (plus 13 Jbeta primers). The repertoire was sequenced with immunoSEQ multiplex PCR; TCRdb's copy has only in-frame clones and lacks some. The sample holds about 260,000 clones, about 75% seen once. Germline loops: CDR1 SGHTA, CDR2 FQGNSA. This CDR3 has 17 amino acids. Trimming removed 1 base from V and 1 base from J; junction bases left unmatched: 4. Sequencing was done on a sample of PBMCs. The gene calls are TRBV7-2 and TRBJ2-3, with 11 bases identical to TRBD2. This TCR was sampled from a female donor in good health and CMV-seronegative. This CDR3 reads CASSLGTSGSGTDTQYF. The DNA of the CDR3 is TGTGCCAGCAGCTTAGGAACTAGCGGGAGTGGCACAGATACGCAGTATTTT.